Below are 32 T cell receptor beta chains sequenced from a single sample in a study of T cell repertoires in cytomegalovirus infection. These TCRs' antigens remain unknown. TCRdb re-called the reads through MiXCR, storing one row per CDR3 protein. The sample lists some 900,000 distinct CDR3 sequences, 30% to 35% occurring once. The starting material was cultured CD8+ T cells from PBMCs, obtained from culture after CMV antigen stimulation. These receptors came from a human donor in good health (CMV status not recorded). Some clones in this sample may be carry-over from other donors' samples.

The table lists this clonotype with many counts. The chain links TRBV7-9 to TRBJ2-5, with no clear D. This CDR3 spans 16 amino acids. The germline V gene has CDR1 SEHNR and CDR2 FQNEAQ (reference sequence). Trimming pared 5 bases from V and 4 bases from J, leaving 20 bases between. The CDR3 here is CASSARQAPDSETQYF. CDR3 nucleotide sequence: TGTGCCAGCAGCGCTAGACAAGCCCCCGATTCAGAGACCCAGTACTTC.

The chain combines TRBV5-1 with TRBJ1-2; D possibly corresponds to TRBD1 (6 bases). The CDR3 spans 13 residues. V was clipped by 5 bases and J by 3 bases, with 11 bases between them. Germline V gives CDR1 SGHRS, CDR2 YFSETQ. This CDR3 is CASRGGDDYGYTF. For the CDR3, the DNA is TGCGCCAGCAGAGGGGGGGACGACTATGGCTACACCTTC.

CDR3 DNA: TGTGCCAGCAGACCTCAGGGTGGTACAATAATCGCTGAAGCTTTCTTT. Its translation is CASRPQGGTIIAEAFF. V gene TRBV6-2 or TRBV6-3 combines with J gene TRBJ1-1; a weak D match, TRBD1 (5 bases). V shed 6 bases and J shed 6 bases, with 23 bases lying between them. The germline gives CDR1 MNHEY, CDR2 SVGEGT. This CDR3 region has 16 residues.

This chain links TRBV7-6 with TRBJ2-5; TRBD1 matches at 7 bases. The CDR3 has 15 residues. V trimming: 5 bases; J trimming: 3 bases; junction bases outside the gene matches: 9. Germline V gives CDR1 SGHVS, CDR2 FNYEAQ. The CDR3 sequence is CASSRTGDGEETQYF. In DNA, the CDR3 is TGTGCCAGCAGCAGAACAGGGGATGGAGAAGAGACCCAGTACTTC.

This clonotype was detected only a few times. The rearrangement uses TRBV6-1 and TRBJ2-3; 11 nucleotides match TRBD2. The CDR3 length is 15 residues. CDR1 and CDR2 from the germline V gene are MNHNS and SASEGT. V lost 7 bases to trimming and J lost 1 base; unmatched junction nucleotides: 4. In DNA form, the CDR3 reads TGTGCCAGCAACCTACTAGCGGGGGGCACAGATACGCAGTATTTT. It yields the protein CASNLLAGGTDTQYF.

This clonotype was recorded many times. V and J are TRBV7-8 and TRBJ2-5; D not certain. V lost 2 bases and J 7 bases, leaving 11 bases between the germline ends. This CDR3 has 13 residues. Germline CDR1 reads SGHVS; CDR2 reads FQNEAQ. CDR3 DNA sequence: TGTGCCAGCAGCTTACCCAGCGAGAGGACCCAGTACTTC. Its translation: CASSLPSERTQYF.

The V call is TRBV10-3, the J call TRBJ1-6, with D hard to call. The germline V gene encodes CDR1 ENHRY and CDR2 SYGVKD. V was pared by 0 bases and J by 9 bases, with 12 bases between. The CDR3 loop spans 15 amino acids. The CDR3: CAISESRGSGSPLHF. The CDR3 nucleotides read TGTGCCATCAGTGAGTCGCGTGGTTCGGGTTCACCCCTCCACTTT.

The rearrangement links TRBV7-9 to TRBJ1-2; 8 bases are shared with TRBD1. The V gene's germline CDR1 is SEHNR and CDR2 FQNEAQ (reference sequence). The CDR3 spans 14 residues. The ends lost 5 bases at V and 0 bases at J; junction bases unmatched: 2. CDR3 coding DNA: TGTGCCAGCAGCAGGACAGGGACTAACTATGGCTACACCTTC. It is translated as CASSRTGTNYGYTF.

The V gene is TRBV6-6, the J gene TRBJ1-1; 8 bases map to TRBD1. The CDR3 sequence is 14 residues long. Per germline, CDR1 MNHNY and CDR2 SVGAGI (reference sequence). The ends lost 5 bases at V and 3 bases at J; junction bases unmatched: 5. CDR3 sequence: CASSPDRDYTEAFF. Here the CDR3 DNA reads TGTGCCAGCAGTCCGGACAGGGACTACACTGAAGCTTTCTTT.

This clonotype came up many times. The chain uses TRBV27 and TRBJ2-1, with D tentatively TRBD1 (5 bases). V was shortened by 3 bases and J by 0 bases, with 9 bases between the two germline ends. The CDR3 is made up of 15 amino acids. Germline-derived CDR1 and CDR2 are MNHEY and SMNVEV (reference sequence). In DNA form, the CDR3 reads TGTGCCAGCAGTTTGACAGAGAGCTCCTACAATGAGCAGTTCTTC. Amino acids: CASSLTESSYNEQFF.

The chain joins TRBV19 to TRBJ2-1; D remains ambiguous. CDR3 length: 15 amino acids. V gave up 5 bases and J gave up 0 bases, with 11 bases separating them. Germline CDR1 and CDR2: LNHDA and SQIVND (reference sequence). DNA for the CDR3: TGTGCCAGTAGTTCACAAGACACCTCCTACAATGAGCAGTTCTTC. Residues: CASSSQDTSYNEQFF.

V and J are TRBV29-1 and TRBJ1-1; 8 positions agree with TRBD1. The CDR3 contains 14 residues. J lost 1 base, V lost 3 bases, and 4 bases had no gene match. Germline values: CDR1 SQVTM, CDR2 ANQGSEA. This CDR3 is CSVERQGRNTEAFF. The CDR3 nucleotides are TGCAGCGTTGAGAGACAGGGGAGGAACACTGAAGCTTTCTTT.

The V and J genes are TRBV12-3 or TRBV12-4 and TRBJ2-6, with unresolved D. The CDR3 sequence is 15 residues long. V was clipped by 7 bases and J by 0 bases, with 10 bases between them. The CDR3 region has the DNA TGTGCCAGCAATCGGTTGGGCTCTGGGGCCAACGTCCTGACTTTC. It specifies CASNRLGSGANVLTF.

The CDR3 sequence is CASSPSGGYPYNEQFF. The CDR3 region has the DNA TGTGCCAGCAGTCCTAGCGGGGGGTACCCTTACAATGAGCAGTTCTTC. The rearrangement uses TRBV27 and TRBJ2-1; 11 bases match TRBD2. Trimming at V came to 5 bases and at J to 4 bases, leaving 7 bases not matched to a gene. The CDR3 is made up of 16 amino acids. Per germline, CDR1 MNHEY and CDR2 SMNVEV (reference sequence).

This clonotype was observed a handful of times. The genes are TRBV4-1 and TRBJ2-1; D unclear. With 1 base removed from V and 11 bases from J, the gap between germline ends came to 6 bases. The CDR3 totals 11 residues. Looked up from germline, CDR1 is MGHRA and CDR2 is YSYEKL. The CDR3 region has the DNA TGCGCCAGCAGCCAAGTACAGAAGCAGTTCTTC. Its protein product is CASSQVQKQFF.

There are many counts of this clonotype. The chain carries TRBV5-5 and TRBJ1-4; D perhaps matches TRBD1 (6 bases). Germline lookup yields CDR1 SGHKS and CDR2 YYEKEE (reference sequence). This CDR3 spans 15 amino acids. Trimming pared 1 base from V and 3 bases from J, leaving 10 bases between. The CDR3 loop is CASSLTGISNEKLFF. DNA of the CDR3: TGTGCCAGCAGCTTGACAGGGATTTCTAATGAAAAACTGTTTTTT.

Here the CDR3 reads CASSVLTVGDEQYV. DNA for the CDR3: TGTGCCAGCAGTGTTTTGACAGTAGGCGACGAGCAGTACGTC. The J gene is TRBJ2-7, the V gene TRBV6-1; D might be TRBD1 (5 bases). This CDR3 comprises 14 residues. Trimming took 4 bases from V and 5 from J, leaving 15 bases between them. CDR1 and CDR2 from the germline V gene are MNHNS and SASEGT.

CDR3: CASSLVGTGANVLTF. CDR3 nucleotide sequence: TGTGCCAGCAGCTTAGTAGGGACTGGGGCCAACGTCCTGACTTTC. V is TRBV7-4 and J is TRBJ2-6, with unresolved D. Deletions cut 1 base from V and 2 bases from J, with 6 bases between. Germline V gene sequence: CDR1 SGHVT, CDR2 SQSDAQ. This CDR3 contains 15 residues.

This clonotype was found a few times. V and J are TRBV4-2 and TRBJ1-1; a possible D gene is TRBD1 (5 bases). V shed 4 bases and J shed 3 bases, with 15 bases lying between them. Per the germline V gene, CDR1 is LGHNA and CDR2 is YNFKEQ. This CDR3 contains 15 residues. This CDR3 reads CASSPFGWGDTEAFF. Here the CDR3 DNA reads TGTGCCAGCAGCCCCTTCGGGTGGGGGGACACTGAAGCTTTCTTT.

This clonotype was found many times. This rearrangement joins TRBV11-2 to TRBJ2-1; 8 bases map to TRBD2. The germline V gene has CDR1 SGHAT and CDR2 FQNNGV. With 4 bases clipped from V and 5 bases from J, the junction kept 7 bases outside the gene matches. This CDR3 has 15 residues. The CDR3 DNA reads TGTGCCAGCAGCTGGGTCCTAGCGGGTAACAATGAGCAGTTCTTC. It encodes CASSWVLAGNNEQFF.

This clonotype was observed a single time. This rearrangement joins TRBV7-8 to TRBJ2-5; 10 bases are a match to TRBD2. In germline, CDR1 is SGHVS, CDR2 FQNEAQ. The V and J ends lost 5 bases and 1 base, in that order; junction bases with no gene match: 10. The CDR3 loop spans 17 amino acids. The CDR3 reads CASSPHRSGGAQETQYF. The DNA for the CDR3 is TGTGCCAGCAGCCCCCATAGGAGCGGGGGGGCCCAAGAGACCCAGTACTTC.

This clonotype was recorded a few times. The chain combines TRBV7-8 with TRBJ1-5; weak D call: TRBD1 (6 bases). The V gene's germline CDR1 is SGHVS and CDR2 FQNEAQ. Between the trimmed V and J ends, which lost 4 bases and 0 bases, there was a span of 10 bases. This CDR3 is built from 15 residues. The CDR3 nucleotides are TGTGCCAGCAGCTCCCAGGGGTATAGCAATCAGCCCCAGCATTTT. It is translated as CASSSQGYSNQPQHF.

CDR3 DNA sequence: TGTGCCAGCAGTTACCCGACGGGAGATACGCAGTATTTT. As protein: CASSYPTGDTQYF. The chain combines TRBV6-5 with TRBJ2-3; D is uncertain. Germline V gene lookup returns CDR1 MNHEY and CDR2 SVGAGI. This CDR3 is built from 13 residues. Trimming stripped 2 bases from V and 5 bases from J, with 8 bases between.

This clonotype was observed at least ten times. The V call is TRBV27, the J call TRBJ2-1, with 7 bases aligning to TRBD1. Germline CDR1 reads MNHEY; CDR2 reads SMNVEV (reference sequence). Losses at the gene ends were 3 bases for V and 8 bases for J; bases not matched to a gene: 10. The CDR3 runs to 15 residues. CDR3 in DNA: TGTGCCAGCAGTTTCCCCCACACAGGGGTCTATGAGCAGTTCTTC. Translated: CASSFPHTGVYEQFF.

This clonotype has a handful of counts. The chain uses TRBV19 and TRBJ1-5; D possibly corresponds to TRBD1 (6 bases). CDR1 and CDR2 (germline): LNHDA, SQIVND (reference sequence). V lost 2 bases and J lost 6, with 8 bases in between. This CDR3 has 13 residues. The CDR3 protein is CASSITGTQPQHF. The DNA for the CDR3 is TGTGCCAGTAGTATAACAGGGACTCAGCCCCAGCATTTT.

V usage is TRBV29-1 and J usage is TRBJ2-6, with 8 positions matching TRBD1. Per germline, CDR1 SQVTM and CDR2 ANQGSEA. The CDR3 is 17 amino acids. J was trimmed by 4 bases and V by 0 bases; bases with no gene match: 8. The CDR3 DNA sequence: TGCAGCGTTGAAGATAGAGACAGGGGATCGGGGGCCAACGTCCTGACTTTC. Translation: CSVEDRDRGSGANVLTF.

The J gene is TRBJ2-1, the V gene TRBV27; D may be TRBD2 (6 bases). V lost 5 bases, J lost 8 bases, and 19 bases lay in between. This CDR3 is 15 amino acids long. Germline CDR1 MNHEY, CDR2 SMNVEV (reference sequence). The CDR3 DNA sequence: TGTGCCAGCAGTCTCGGGACTGGGCCTTGGGATGAGCAGTTCTTC. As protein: CASSLGTGPWDEQFF.

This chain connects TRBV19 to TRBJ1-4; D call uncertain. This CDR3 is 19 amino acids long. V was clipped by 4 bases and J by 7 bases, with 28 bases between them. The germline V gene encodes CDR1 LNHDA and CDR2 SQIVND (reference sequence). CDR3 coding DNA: TGTGCCAGTAGTACCCCTAGAGGTCTTATCACCTCGGATGCTGAAAAACTGTTTTTT. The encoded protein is CASSTPRGLITSDAEKLFF. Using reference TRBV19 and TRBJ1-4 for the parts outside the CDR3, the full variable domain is DGGITQSPKYLFRKEGQNVTLSCEQNLNHDAMYWYRQDPGQGLRLIYYSQIVNDFQKGDIAEGYSVSREKKESFPLTVTSAQKNPTAFYLCASSTPRGLITSDAEKLFFGSGTQLSVL.

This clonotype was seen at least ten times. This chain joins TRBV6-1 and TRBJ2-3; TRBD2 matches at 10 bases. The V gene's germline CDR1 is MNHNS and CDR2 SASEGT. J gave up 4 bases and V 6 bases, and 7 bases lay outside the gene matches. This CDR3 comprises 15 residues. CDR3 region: CASRGASGGADTQYF. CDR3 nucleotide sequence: TGTGCCAGCAGGGGGGCTAGCGGGGGAGCAGATACGCAGTATTTT.

CDR3 in amino acids: CASSQPGDYEQYV. CDR3 DNA sequence: TGTGCCAGCAGCCAACCAGGTGACTACGAGCAGTACGTC. The chain has TRBV14 and TRBJ2-7; D unresolved. The CDR3 runs 13 residues. Trimming cost V 2 bases and J 3 bases, with 8 bases left between them. Germline loops: CDR1 SGHDN, CDR2 FVKESK.

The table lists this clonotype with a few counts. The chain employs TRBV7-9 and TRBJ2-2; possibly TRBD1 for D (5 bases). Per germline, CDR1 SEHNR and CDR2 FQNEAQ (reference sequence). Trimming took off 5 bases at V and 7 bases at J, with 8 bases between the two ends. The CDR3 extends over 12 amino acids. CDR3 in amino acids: CASSQGDGELFF. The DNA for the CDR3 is TGTGCCAGCAGCCAGGGTGACGGGGAGCTGTTTTTT.

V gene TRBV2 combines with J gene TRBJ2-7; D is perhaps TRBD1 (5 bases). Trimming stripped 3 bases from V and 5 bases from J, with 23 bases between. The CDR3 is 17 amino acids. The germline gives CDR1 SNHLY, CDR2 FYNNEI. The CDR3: CASSEAETVLGPDEQYF. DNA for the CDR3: TGTGCCAGCAGTGAGGCCGAGACAGTACTGGGGCCCGACGAGCAGTACTTC. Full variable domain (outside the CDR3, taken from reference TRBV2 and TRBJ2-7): EPEVTQTPSHQVTQMGQEVILRCVPISNHLYFYWYRQILGQKVEFLVSFYNNEISEKSEIFDDQFSVERPDGSNFTLKIRSTKLEDSAMYFCASSEAETVLGPDEQYFGPGTRLTVT.